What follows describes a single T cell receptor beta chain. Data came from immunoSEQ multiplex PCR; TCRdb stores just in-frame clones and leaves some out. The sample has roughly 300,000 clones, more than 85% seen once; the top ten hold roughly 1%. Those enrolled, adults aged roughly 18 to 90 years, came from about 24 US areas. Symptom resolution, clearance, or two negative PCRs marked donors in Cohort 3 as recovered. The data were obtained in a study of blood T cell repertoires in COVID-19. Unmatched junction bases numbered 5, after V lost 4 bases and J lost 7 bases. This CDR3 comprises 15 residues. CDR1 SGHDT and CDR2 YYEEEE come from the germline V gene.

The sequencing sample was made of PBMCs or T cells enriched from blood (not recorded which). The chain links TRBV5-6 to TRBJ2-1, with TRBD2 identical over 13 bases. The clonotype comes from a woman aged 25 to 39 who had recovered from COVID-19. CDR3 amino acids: CASSTGLAGVNEQFF. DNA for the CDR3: TGTGCCAGCAGCACAGGACTAGCGGGGGTGAATGAGCAGTTCTTC.